A selection of T cell receptor beta chains follows, all from one sample in a study of cytomegalovirus exposure and HLA in healthy donors. Some clones are missing from TCRdb's copy, which holds only in-frame ones; the method was immunoSEQ multiplex PCR. The table records 85,000 to 100,000 clones, roughly 80% of them present only once. The sequenced sample consisted of PBMCs. These receptors were obtained from a man aged 60 to 75 in good health and CMV-seropositive. The CDR3 runs from the conserved cysteine through the conserved F or W. A D gene is named only where the DNA matches it firmly. Where a row states a size, it is once, few, many or the class of an expanded clone; other rows omit it.

clone_size	d_call	v_call	cdr3_aa
few	.	TRBV6-5	CASSGDTNQPQHF
.	.	TRBV29-1	CSGRSAHEQYF
.	TRBD2	TRBV30	CASKLAGVYNEQFF
.	TRBD1	TRBV27	CASSLRGGPLETQYF
.	TRBD1	TRBV6-5	CASSYGGTGEDYEQYF
.	.	TRBV18	CASSPYNQPQHF
few	TRBD1	TRBV7-9	CASSLGARDRVFGYTF
.	.	TRBV5-1	CASSLIPGSDTQYF
once	.	TRBV6-5	CASRRDEETQYF
few	.	TRBV6-6	CASTGQPLGYTF
.	.	TRBV21-1	CASSTFDTSSGNTIYF
once	TRBD1	TRBV5-6	CASSLRGEGNQPQHF
.	.	TRBV7-3	CASSEPGLHTQYF
.	.	TRBV19	CASSVRVFPTLNYGYTF
.	.	TRBV9	CASPRRVDQPQHF
.	.	TRBV27	CASSSTPGGDNSPLHF
few	.	TRBV5-1	CASSSQGNEQFF
.	.	TRBV5-6	CASSLVFSETQYF
.	.	TRBV6-6	CASRRDFQETQYF
.	TRBD1	TRBV5-1	CASSLGQGAYEQYF
.	TRBD1	TRBV7-9	CASSSSTGGTEAFF
few	.	TRBV11-2	CASSFGQLVGDEKLFF
.	TRBD2	TRBV29-1	CSGQGGQGGFETQYF
many	.	TRBV6-5	CASRPPGRYNEQFF
.	TRBD2	TRBV7-8	CASSPGGYEQYF